These 17 T cell receptor beta chains originate from one sample sequenced in a study of human T cells and chemical hapten exposure. The time point is: patch test 1, 2 weeks after DPC sensitization. Treatment meaning: therapeutic diphenylcyclopropenone sensitization with weekly scalp DPC. TCRdb processed the RACE reads anew with MiXCR; each CDR3 protein has one entry. The table lists roughly 74,000 distinct CDR3 sequences, 32% of them singletons. The material sequenced was whole blood, taken in connection with sensitization to the hapten diphenylcyclopropenone (DPC). The receptors derive from a man aged 40-50 years with alopecia areata. Some clones in this sample may be carry-over from other donors' samples.

The gene calls are TRBV7-6 and TRBJ1-3; D not certain. CDR1 SGHVS and CDR2 FNYEAQ come from the germline V gene. With 1 base removed from V and 7 bases from J, the gap between germline ends came to 8 bases. The CDR3 totals 13 residues. The CDR3 spells CASSLGQGNTIYF. CDR3 nucleotides: TGTGCCAGCAGCTTAGGTCAAGGGAACACCATATATTTT.

This clonotype has more than one count but fewer than ten. V gene TRBV5-1 combines with J gene TRBJ2-5, with 9 bases identical to TRBD2. The CDR3 runs to 19 residues. The V and J ends lost 3 bases and 3 bases, in that order; junction bases with no gene match: 18. Germline loops: CDR1 SGHRS, CDR2 YFSETQ. CDR3 sequence reads: CASSSSSLAGLPREETQYF. The CDR3 bases are TGCGCCAGCAGCTCTTCGTCACTAGCGGGCCTGCCCAGGGAAGAGACCCAGTACTTC.

This sequence joins TRBV6-5 and TRBJ1-5; the D gene is possibly TRBD1 (5 bases). Per germline, CDR1 MNHEY and CDR2 SVGAGI. The CDR3 is 16 residues long. V was pared by 0 bases and J by 5 bases, with 14 bases between. DNA of the CDR3: TGTGCCAGCAGTTACTCCCGGGACGGAGGAGATCAGCCCCAGCATTTT. Translated: CASSYSRDGGDQPQHF.

The rearrangement uses TRBV5-1 and TRBJ2-1; TRBD1 is a possible D gene (7 bases). The germline V gene encodes CDR1 SGHRS and CDR2 YFSETQ. The CDR3 covers 13 residues. Between the trimmed V and J ends, which lost 3 bases and 6 bases, there was a span of 10 bases. The CDR3 sequence is CASSSQGGNEQFF. The CDR3 nucleotides are TGCGCCAGCAGCTCCCAGGGGGGCAATGAGCAGTTCTTC.

The V gene is TRBV20-1, the J gene TRBJ1-1; D unresolved. This CDR3 region has 17 residues. Trimming pared 0 bases from V and 8 bases from J, leaving 25 bases between. CDR1 is DFQATT and CDR2 is SNEGSKA in the germline V gene (reference sequence). CDR3: CSARDDAVTGYLREAFF. CDR3 sequence (DNA): TGCAGTGCTAGAGACGATGCGGTTACGGGTTACTTAAGGGAAGCTTTCTTT.

This chain joins TRBV18 and TRBJ2-1, with TRBD2 as a possible D gene (6 bases). The V gene's germline CDR1 is KGHSH and CDR2 LQKENI. The length of the CDR3 is 17 residues. V lost 3 bases to trimming and J lost 3 bases, with 18 bases between them. Here the CDR3 reads CASSPPFSGPDYNEQFF. The CDR3 bases are TGTGCCAGCTCACCCCCTTTTAGCGGTCCGGACTACAATGAGCAGTTCTTC.

In DNA, the CDR3 is TGTGCCAGCAGCGGACGAAATCGGGACTACGAGCAGTACTTC. This codes for CASSGRNRDYEQYF. This rearrangement joins TRBV9 to TRBJ2-7; a weak D match, TRBD2 (5 bases). CDR1 and CDR2 (germline): SGDLS, YYNGEE. This CDR3 is built from 14 residues. Trimming took 3 bases from V and 3 from J, leaving 13 bases between them.

This clonotype came up once. The CDR3 protein is CASSLPGTSQYF. The CDR3 region has the DNA TGTGCCAGCAGTTTACCCGGGACTTCTCAGTACTTC. The gene calls are TRBV28 and TRBJ2-4, with D perhaps matching TRBD2 (6 bases). V lost 2 bases, J lost 12 bases, and 11 bases lay in between. This CDR3 has 12 residues. The germline CDR1 and CDR2 sequences are MDHEN and SYDVKM.

The genes are TRBV4-1 and TRBJ2-4, with 9 nucleotides matching TRBD1. The CDR3 extends over 13 amino acids. Trimming took 3 bases from V and 7 from J; bases not matched to a gene: 1. CDR1 is MGHRA, CDR2 YSYEKL, per germline. The CDR3 region has the DNA TGCGCCAGCAGCCACGACAGGGGGAACATTCAGTACTTC. Protein: CASSHDRGNIQYF.

The DNA of the CDR3 is TGTGCCAGCAGTGATGAGTCGGCGGTGAGCACAGATACGCAGTATTTT. Its protein is CASSDESAVSTDTQYF. This chain connects TRBV2 to TRBJ2-3; D is ambiguous. V gave up 3 bases and J gave up 0 bases, with 13 bases separating them. The CDR3 runs to 16 residues. Germline CDR1 is SNHLY and CDR2 is FYNNEI.

This clonotype was detected a few times. The V and J genes are TRBV7-9 and TRBJ2-7; the D gene is possibly TRBD2 (5 bases). V was clipped by 0 bases and J by 5 bases, with 8 bases between them. CDR3 length equals 13 residues. CDR1 is SEHNR and CDR2 is FQNEAQ in the germline V gene (reference sequence). CDR3 DNA sequence: TGTGCCAGCAGCTTAGCGGGAGCCGACGAGCAGTACTTC. Protein product: CASSLAGADEQYF.

V usage is TRBV6-1 and J usage is TRBJ1-1; perhaps TRBD1 as D (5 bases). The V gene lost 6 bases and the J gene lost 3 bases, with 11 bases spanning the gap. This CDR3 has 13 residues. Germline loops: CDR1 MNHNS, CDR2 SASEGT. CDR3 nucleotide sequence: TGTGCCAGCAGATGGTTGGGGGACACTGAAGCTTTCTTT. Translated, it gives CASRWLGDTEAFF.

The V gene is TRBV5-6, the J gene TRBJ2-1; 14 bases are shared with TRBD2. V was pared by 4 bases and J by 6 bases, with 3 bases of the junction left unmatched. The CDR3 extends over 15 amino acids. CDR1 SGHDT and CDR2 YYEEEE come from the germline V gene. CDR3 in amino acids: CASSLGLAGANEQFF. CDR3 coding DNA: TGTGCCAGCAGCCTGGGACTAGCGGGAGCCAATGAGCAGTTCTTC.

V gene TRBV28 combines with J gene TRBJ2-3, with 7 positions matching TRBD2. Germline trimming cut 7 bases from V and 0 bases from J; bases unmatched to any gene: 7. CDR3 length: 15 residues. Looked up from germline, CDR1 is MDHEN and CDR2 is SYDVKM. The CDR3 sequence: CASNLRDYSTDTQYF. The DNA for the CDR3 is TGTGCCAGCAATCTCCGGGACTATAGCACAGATACGCAGTATTTT.

This chain connects TRBV4-1 to TRBJ1-1; maybe TRBD1 (6 bases). The V end was cut by 0 bases, the J end by 6 bases, with 11 bases between. CDR1 is MGHRA, CDR2 YSYEKL, per germline. The CDR3 contains 14 residues. The CDR3 DNA sequence: TGCGCCAGCAGCCAAGATCGGGGGGCTTCTGAAGCTTTCTTT. As protein: CASSQDRGASEAFF.

The V gene is TRBV12-3 or TRBV12-4, the J gene TRBJ2-7, with TRBD1 matching 7 bases. J gave up 0 bases and V 6 bases, and 5 bases lay outside the gene matches. CDR3 length: 14 residues. The CDR3 is CASRATGSSYEQYF. The CDR3 coding sequence is TGTGCCAGCAGGGCGACAGGGAGCTCCTACGAGCAGTACTTC.

This clonotype appeared a few times. V and J are TRBV27 and TRBJ2-3, with D possibly TRBD2 on 5 matching bases. Germline V gives CDR1 MNHEY, CDR2 SMNVEV (reference sequence). Deletions cut 3 bases from V and 2 bases from J, with 9 bases between. The CDR3 is 14 residues long. The CDR3 region is CASSFSLATDTQYF. For the CDR3, the DNA is TGTGCCAGCAGTTTTAGTCTAGCCACAGATACGCAGTATTTT.